This T cell receptor (beta chain) appears in the sequencing data of a study of prognosis after radiotherapy for stage I lung cancer. Study in general: Therapy given concurrently with stereotactic body radiotherapy reached no patient.

This CDR3 is 13 amino acids long. V shed 5 bases and J shed 4 bases, with 11 bases lying between them. By two-round multiplex PCR, the TCR beta CDR3 was amplified from genomic DNA. With primers specific to each TRBV and TRBJ gene, the first-round PCR was performed. One entry per CDR3 protein, called by TCRdb with MiXCR from the multiplex PCR reads. The data show 24,000 or so distinct CDR3 sequences, approximately 39% seen once. In this sample, this clonotype turned up many times. This could be a read error, since a much larger clone is one nucleotide away. The input for sequencing was PBMCs, taken before or after stereotactic body radiation therapy (not recorded which). The TCR was taken from a donor aged 50 or older with non-small cell lung cancer. V gene TRBV12-3 or TRBV12-4 combines with J gene TRBJ1-2; unclear D gene. The CDR3 spells CASSTTTSYGYTF. In DNA form, the CDR3 reads TGTGCCAGCAGTACTACAACTAGCTATGGCTACACCTTC.